This T cell receptor (beta chain) is drawn from a study of tumor-infiltrating lymphocytes in primary liver carcinoma. TCR beta cDNA was made from 500 ng total RNA with a constant-region primer. Investigators got TCR beta libraries out of three nested multiplex PCR rounds, done with slightly modified ARM-PCR. Use of TRBV1-TRBV30 forward primers with a C-beta reverse primer characterized the first two PCR rounds, which lasted 10 cycles each. TCRdb re-derived calls from the multiplex PCR reads in MiXCR, one entry per CDR3 protein. This sample has approximately 310,000 distinct CDR3 sequences, with 60% to 80% found just once. Germline assignment: CDR1 MNHNY and CDR2 SVGAGI (reference sequence). The CDR3 covers 14 residues. Germline DNA was also extracted, while the blood RNA originated from unsorted whole blood.

The chain combines TRBV6-6 with TRBJ1-5; tentative D call: TRBD1 (5 bases). The TCR originated in a man between 40 and 49 years old with primary liver carcinoma and hepatitis B virus infection. Sequences were obtained from peripheral blood. CDR3 DNA: TGTGTCAACAGTTACAAGCGGGGCGATCAGCCCCAGCATTTT. It specifies CVNSYKRGDQPQHF.